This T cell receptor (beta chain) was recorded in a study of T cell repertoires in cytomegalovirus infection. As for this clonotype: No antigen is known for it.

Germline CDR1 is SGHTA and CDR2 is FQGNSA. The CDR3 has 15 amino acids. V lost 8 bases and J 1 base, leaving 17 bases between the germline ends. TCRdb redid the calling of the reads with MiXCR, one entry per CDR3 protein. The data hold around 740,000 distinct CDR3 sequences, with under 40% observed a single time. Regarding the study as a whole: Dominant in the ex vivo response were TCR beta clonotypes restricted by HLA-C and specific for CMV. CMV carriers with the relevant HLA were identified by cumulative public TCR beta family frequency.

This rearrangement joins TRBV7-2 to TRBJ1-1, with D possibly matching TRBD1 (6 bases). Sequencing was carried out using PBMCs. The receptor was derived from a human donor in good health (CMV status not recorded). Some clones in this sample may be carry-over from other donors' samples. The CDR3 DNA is TGTGCCAGCCGTTACAGGGAGAAGCCGAACACTGAAGCTTTCTTT. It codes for CASRYREKPNTEAFF.